Below, 19 T cell receptor beta chains from the same sample are listed, as sequenced in a study of cytomegalovirus exposure and HLA in healthy donors. TCRdb's copy holds only in-frame clones and misses some; the assay was immunoSEQ multiplex PCR. The sample gives roughly 250,000 clones, roughly 86% of which show up once; around 1.2% is in the top ten. Sequencing input: PBMCs. The receptors come from a woman under 40 in good health and CMV-seropositive.

The chain has TRBV4-2 and TRBJ1-4, with D perhaps TRBD1 (5 bases). The CDR3 contains 19 residues. V was shortened by 0 bases and J by 8 bases, with 25 bases between the two germline ends. Germline CDR1 reads LGHNA; CDR2 reads YNFKEQ. The CDR3 sequence is CASSQDLFSFGARGEKLFF. CDR3 in DNA: TGTGCCAGCAGCCAAGATCTCTTTTCTTTCGGTGCCCGGGGGGAAAAACTGTTTTTT.

This chain joins TRBV9 and TRBJ1-2; 8 positions agree with TRBD1. The germline gives CDR1 SGDLS, CDR2 YYNGEE. V trimming: 4 bases; J trimming: 8 bases; junction bases outside the gene matches: 10. CDR3 size: 14 residues. CDR3 coding DNA: TGTGCCAGCAGCCTCCTAGGACAGGGACGAGGCTACACCTTC. It translates to CASSLLGQGRGYTF.

The chain couples TRBV2 to TRBJ1-2; no clear D gene. The CDR3 totals 15 residues. Trimming took off 1 base at V and 4 bases at J, with 13 bases between the two ends. CDR1 is SNHLY, CDR2 FYNNEI, per germline. The CDR3 region is CASSEVLSDFYGYTF. In DNA form, the CDR3 reads TGTGCCAGCAGTGAAGTTTTGTCAGATTTCTATGGCTACACCTTC.

The chain joins TRBV12-2 to TRBJ1-4; TRBD1 was called by the table and not checked on the DNA. TRBV12-2 is listed as a pseudogene. The CDR3 has 16 residues. The CDR3 nucleotides read TGTGCAAGTCGCTTAGAAAACAGGGTAACTAATGAAAAACTGTTTTTT. Protein: CASRLENRVTNEKLFF.

J is TRBJ2-1 and V is TRBV5-6, with 10 bases that match TRBD2. V gave up 2 bases and J gave up 11 bases; unmatched junction bases: 7. Germline CDR1 SGHDT, CDR2 YYEEEE. This CDR3 is built from 14 residues. The CDR3 nucleotides read TGTGCCAGCAGCTTTTCTAGCGGGAGCCACAAGCAGTTCTTC. Protein: CASSFSSGSHKQFF. Variable domain in full (rest from reference TRBV5-6 and TRBJ2-1): DAGVTQSPTHLIKTRGQQVTLRCSPKSGHDTVSWYQQALGQGPQFIFQYYEEEERQRGNFPDRFSGHQFPNYSSELNVNALLLGDSALYLCASSFSSGSHKQFFGPGTRLTVL.

The V gene is TRBV6-5, the J gene TRBJ2-5; TRBD1 matches at 7 bases. Germline CDR1 is MNHEY and CDR2 is SVGAGI. Trimming cost V 4 bases and J 4 bases; bases outside gene matches: 6. The CDR3 has 14 residues. The CDR3 DNA is TGTGCCAGCAGTTTGGAACAGGGGTTAGAGACCCAGTACTTC. It specifies CASSLEQGLETQYF.

The sample holds one count of this clone. The CDR3: CSVEELGGQAQYF. The CDR3 coding sequence is TGCAGCGTTGAAGAGCTCGGGGGACAGGCGCAGTACTTC. The chain carries TRBV29-1 and TRBJ2-7; 8 bases map to TRBD1. The germline V gene encodes CDR1 SQVTM and CDR2 ANQGSEA. This CDR3 is built from 13 residues. The trim removed 0 bases at V and 9 bases at J, leaving 7 bases unmatched.

The chain couples TRBV4-1 to TRBJ2-1, with TRBD2 identical over 13 bases. Looked up from germline, CDR1 is MGHRA and CDR2 is YSYEKL. J was trimmed by 5 bases and V by 5 bases; bases with no gene match: 6. This CDR3 contains 16 residues. The CDR3 nucleotides are TGCGCCAGCAGCGAAACGGGACTAGCGGGAAACAATGAGCAGTTCTTC. Encoded protein: CASSETGLAGNNEQFF.

The chain couples TRBV5-1 to TRBJ2-1, with 9 bases that match TRBD2. CDR1 is SGHRS and CDR2 is YFSETQ in the germline V gene. The CDR3 runs 16 residues. J was trimmed by 9 bases and V by 4 bases; bases with no gene match: 14. This CDR3 is CASSEFSGSSFLEQFF. CDR3 sequence (DNA): TGCGCCAGCAGCGAATTTAGCGGGAGTTCTTTTCTTGAGCAGTTCTTC.

The chain joins TRBV23-1 to TRBJ1-4; D remains ambiguous. TRBV23-1 is sorted into the ORF group, with uncertain function. The V and J ends lost 6 bases and 9 bases respectively, with 8 bases between them. CDR3 length: 11 residues. The CDR3 region is CASSPPKKLFF. The DNA of the CDR3 is TGCGCCAGCAGCCCCCCCAAAAAACTGTTTTTT.

The rearrangement links TRBV5-5 to TRBJ1-1; maybe TRBD1 (5 bases). This CDR3 is 13 amino acids long. Looked up from germline, CDR1 is SGHKS and CDR2 is YYEKEE (reference sequence). Trimming removed 4 bases at V and 7 bases at J, with 14 bases between. In DNA, the CDR3 is TGTGCCAGCAGCAATAGGGGTGTCGGTGAAGCTTTCTTT. This encodes CASSNRGVGEAFF.

This rearrangement joins TRBV5-1 to TRBJ2-7, with 9 nucleotides matching TRBD1. The germline V gene has CDR1 SGHRS and CDR2 YFSETQ. This CDR3 comprises 15 residues. The V gene end was trimmed by 4 bases and the J gene end by 3 bases; junction bases not matched to a gene: 8. The CDR3 here is CASSEPGTGIYEQYF. In nucleotides, the CDR3 is TGCGCCAGCAGCGAACCGGGGACAGGGATCTACGAGCAGTACTTC.

V gene TRBV18 combines with J gene TRBJ2-1; 10 nucleotides match TRBD2. CDR1 and CDR2 from the germline V gene are KGHSH and LQKENI. This CDR3 is built from 16 residues. Trimming cost V 6 bases and J 2 bases; bases outside gene matches: 7. CDR3 in amino acids: CASSPELAGTYNEQFF. The CDR3 DNA follows: TGTGCCAGCTCCCCCGAACTAGCGGGGACCTACAATGAGCAGTTCTTC.

This sequence joins TRBV5-6 and TRBJ2-7; 10 bases map to TRBD2. The V gene end was trimmed by 4 bases and the J gene end by 2 bases; junction bases not matched to a gene: 12. This CDR3 comprises 17 residues. Germline lookup yields CDR1 SGHDT and CDR2 YYEEEE. The CDR3 nucleotides are TGTGCCAGCAGCCCGCACATTGGACTAGCGGACCCCTACGAGCAGTACTTC. It translates to CASSPHIGLADPYEQYF.

The rearrangement links TRBV5-1 to TRBJ1-1; a weak D match, TRBD1 (5 bases). The V end lost 2 bases, the J end lost 7 bases, and 12 bases lay between the germline ends. The CDR3 loop spans 13 amino acids. Germline V lookup: CDR1 SGHRS, CDR2 YFSETQ. CDR3: CASSFRQGNEAFF. The CDR3, as DNA: TGCGCCAGCAGCTTCAGGCAGGGCAATGAAGCTTTCTTT.

CDR3 sequence: CASSFRPGGTEAFF. The CDR3 DNA reads TGTGCCAGCAGCTTTCGGCCGGGTGGAACTGAAGCTTTCTTT. The V and J genes are TRBV7-9 and TRBJ1-1; D gene unclear. The CDR3 spans 14 residues. Per the germline V gene, CDR1 is SEHNR and CDR2 is FQNEAQ (reference sequence). The ends were cut back, 3 bases at V and 5 bases at J, with 13 bases in the middle.

This clone has just a few counts. This rearrangement joins TRBV19 to TRBJ2-3; TRBD1 might be the D (5 bases). Germline-derived CDR1 and CDR2 are LNHDA and SQIVND (reference sequence). The CDR3 has 14 amino acids. Trimming took off 4 bases at V and 4 bases at J, with 12 bases between the two ends. Here the CDR3 reads CASSTQGAPDTQYF. The CDR3 bases are TGTGCCAGTAGTACGCAGGGTGCCCCAGATACGCAGTATTTT.

V gene TRBV27 combines with J gene TRBJ2-1; 8 bases are a match to TRBD2. The V gene's germline CDR1 is MNHEY and CDR2 SMNVEV (reference sequence). This CDR3 region has 15 residues. Unmatched junction bases numbered 4, after V lost 0 bases and J lost 6 bases. The CDR3 region has the DNA TGTGCCAGCAGTTTATCTAGCGGGATCCCCAATGAGCAGTTCTTC. Its protein product is CASSLSSGIPNEQFF.

The V gene is TRBV30, the J gene TRBJ1-3; D ambiguous. This CDR3 contains 17 residues. CDR1 is GTSNPN and CDR2 is SVGIG in the germline V gene (reference sequence). V dropped 4 bases and J dropped 2 bases, with 21 bases sitting between them. This CDR3 is CAWTQLILEETGNTIYF. CDR3 bases: TGTGCCTGGACCCAACTAATCTTGGAAGAGACTGGAAACACCATATATTTT.